This T cell receptor (beta chain) was documented in a study of T cell responses to AZD1222 COVID-19 vaccine. A few counts support this clone. Its antigen is as yet unknown. Sequencing used immunoSEQ multiplex PCR; TCRdb keeps in-frame clones, though not all of them. The sample records 100,000 to 150,000 clones, roughly 87% being singletons. Study-level results: Only after the peak T cell response were repertoires sampled. After two AZD1222 doses, spike-specific TCR breadth and depth rose versus day 0.

V was cut by 3 bases and J by 5 bases, with 10 bases left in between. The CDR3 runs to 13 residues. Germline V lookup: CDR1 MDHEN, CDR2 SYDVKM. This chain connects TRBV28 to TRBJ2-5; D not certain. This material consisted of peripheral blood, taken on day 0 of AZD1222 vaccination. The clonotype comes from an adult in good health. The CDR3 loop reads CASSFSSMETQYF. CDR3 DNA sequence: TGTGCCAGCAGTTTCAGTTCGATGGAGACCCAGTACTTC. The complete variable domain, with remaining parts taken from reference TRBV28 and TRBJ2-5, reads DVKVTQSSRYLVKRTGEKVFLECVQDMDHENMFWYRQDPGLGLRLIYFSYDVKMKEKGDIPEGYSVSREKKERFSLILESASTNQTSMYLCASSFSSMETQYFGPGTRLLVL.